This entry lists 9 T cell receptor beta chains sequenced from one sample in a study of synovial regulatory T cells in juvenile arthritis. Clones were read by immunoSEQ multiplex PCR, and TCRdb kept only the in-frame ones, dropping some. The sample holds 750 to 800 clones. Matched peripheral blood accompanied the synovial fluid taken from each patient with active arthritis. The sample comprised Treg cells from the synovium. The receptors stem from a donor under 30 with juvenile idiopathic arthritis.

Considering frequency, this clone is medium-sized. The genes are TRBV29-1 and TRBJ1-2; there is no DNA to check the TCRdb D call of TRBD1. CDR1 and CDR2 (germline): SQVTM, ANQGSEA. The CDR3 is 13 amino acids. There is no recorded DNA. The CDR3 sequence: CSVDRTGRGGYTF.

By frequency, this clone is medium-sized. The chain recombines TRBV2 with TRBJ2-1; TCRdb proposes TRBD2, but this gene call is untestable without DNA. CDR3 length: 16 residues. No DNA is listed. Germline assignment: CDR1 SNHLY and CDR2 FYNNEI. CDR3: CASSLALAGGGNEQFF. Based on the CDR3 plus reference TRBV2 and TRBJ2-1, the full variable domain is EPEVTQTPSHQVTQMGQEVILRCVPISNHLYFYWYRQILGQKVEFLVSFYNNEISEKSEIFDDQFSVERPDGSNFTLKIRSTKLEDSAMYFCASSLALAGGGNEQFFGPGTRLTVL.

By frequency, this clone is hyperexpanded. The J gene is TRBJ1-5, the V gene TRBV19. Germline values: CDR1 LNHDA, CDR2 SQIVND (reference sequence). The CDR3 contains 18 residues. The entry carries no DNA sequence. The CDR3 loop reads CASSILRGAHPSNQPQHF.

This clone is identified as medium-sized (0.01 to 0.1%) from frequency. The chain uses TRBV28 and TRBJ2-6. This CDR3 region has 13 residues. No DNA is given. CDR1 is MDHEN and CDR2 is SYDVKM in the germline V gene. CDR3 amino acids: CATMTAGANVLTF. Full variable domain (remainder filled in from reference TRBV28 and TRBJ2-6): DVKVTQSSRYLVKRTGEKVFLECVQDMDHENMFWYRQDPGLGLRLIYFSYDVKMKEKGDIPEGYSVSREKKERFSLILESASTNQTSMYLCATMTAGANVLTFGAGSRLTVL.

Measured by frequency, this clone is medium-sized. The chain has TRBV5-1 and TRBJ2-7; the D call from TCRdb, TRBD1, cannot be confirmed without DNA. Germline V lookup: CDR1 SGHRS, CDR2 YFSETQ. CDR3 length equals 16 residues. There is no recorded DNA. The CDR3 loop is CASSPKGRTGRYEQYF.

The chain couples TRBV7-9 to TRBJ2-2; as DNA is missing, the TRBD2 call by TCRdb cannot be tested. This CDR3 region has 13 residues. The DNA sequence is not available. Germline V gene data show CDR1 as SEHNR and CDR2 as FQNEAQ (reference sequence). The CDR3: CASSLVLAGELFF.

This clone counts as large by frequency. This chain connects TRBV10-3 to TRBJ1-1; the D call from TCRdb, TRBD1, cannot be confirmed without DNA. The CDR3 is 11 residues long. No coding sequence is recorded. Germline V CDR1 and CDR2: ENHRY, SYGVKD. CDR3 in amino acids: CAIRYDREVFF.

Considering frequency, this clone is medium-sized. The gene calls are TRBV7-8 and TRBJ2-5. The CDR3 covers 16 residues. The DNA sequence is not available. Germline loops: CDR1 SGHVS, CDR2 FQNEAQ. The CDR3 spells CASSLAGRFGQETQYF.

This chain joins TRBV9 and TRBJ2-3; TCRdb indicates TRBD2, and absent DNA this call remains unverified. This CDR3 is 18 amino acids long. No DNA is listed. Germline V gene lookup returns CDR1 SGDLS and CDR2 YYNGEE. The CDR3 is CASSVGRGLAGVLDTQYF.